This TCR beta chain was identified in a study of T cell changes during pregnancy in multiple sclerosis. With 4 bases clipped from V and 0 bases from J, the junction kept 5 bases outside the gene matches. The germline V gene encodes CDR1 SNHLY and CDR2 FYNNEI. The CDR3 totals 16 residues. Profiling relied on immunoSEQ multiplex PCR, and the TCRdb table lists in-frame clones only, not all of them. The sample lists 50,000 to 75,000 clones, more than 90% occurring once. The specimen comprised peripheral blood, sampled in the first trimester of pregnancy. This sequence was found in a female donor in good health, enrolled as a control in a pregnancy study. V is TRBV2 and J is TRBJ1-5; 8 bases align to TRBD1. The CDR3 here is CASSGGTGYSNQPQHF. The CDR3, as DNA: TGTGCCAGCAGTGGCGGGACAGGCTATAGCAATCAGCCCCAGCATTTT.